The present TCR beta chain was sequenced within a study of T cells in localized non-small cell lung cancer. The protocol was immunoSEQ multiplex PCR, while the TCRdb copy is restricted to in-frame clones and leaves out a portion. Of tens of thousands of clones listed, approximately 83% are singletons. This CDR3 has 15 amino acids. Germline CDR1 is SGHRS and CDR2 is YFSETQ. Trimming removed 2 bases from V and 4 bases from J, with 15 bases in between. This clonotype was obtained from a female donor older than 55 with stage II squamous cell lung carcinoma. The gene calls are TRBV5-1 and TRBJ1-2; weak D call: TRBD1 (6 bases). The sample consisted of peripheral blood, taken before any cancer treatment. The CDR3 bases are TGCGCCAGCAGCTTAAGGGGGGCGCAGGGCTATGGCTACACCTTC. Encoded protein: CASSLRGAQGYGYTF.